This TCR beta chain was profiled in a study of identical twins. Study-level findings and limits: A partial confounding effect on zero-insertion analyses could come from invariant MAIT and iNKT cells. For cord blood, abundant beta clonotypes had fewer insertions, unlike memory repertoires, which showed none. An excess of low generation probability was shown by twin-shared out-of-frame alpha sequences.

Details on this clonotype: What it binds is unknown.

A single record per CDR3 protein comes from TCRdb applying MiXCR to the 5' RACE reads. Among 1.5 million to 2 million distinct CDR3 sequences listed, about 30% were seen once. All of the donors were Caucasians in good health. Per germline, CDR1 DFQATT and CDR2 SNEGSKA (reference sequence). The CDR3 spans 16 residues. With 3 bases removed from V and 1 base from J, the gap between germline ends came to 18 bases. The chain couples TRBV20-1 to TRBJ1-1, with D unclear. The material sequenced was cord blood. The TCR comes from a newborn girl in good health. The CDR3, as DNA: TGCAGTGCTAGGAGGCAGGCTCTCACTTCGAACACTGAAGCTTTCTTT. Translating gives CSARRQALTSNTEAFF.